The TCR beta chain under discussion was sequenced for a study of Ad26.COV2.S vaccination and SARS-CoV-2 variants. As for this clone: Its antigen remains unidentified.

Findings and caveats of the study: Analyses of TCR breadth and depth may have underestimated total T cell responses. Spike-specific TCR breadth ran higher among vaccine recipients than placebo recipients. Non-spike TCR breadth was similar in vaccine and placebo recipients.

The germline gives CDR1 SEHNR, CDR2 FQNEAQ (reference sequence). Between the trimmed V and J ends, which lost 8 bases and 4 bases, there was a span of 17 bases. The CDR3 spans 14 residues. Only in-frame clones appear in the TCRdb table, and some are missing; sequencing was by immunoSEQ multiplex PCR. The table includes over 110,000 clones, 86% detected once. The chain uses TRBV7-9 and TRBJ1-1; tentative D call: TRBD1 (5 bases). The sequence came from a human donor who had recovered from COVID-19. Sample: peripheral blood, taken after recovery from COVID-19. The CDR3 loop reads CASRGTAGATEAFF. As DNA, the CDR3 is TGTGCCAGCCGGGGGACGGCTGGAGCCACTGAAGCTTTCTTT.